These 30 T cell receptor beta chains were all obtained from the same sample, sequenced in a study of regulatory T cells in long-lasting Graves disease. Time point given: newly diagnosed GD, antithyroid drugs for less than 3 months. Extracted RNA from PBMCs served as the source of the TCR library. TCR beta libraries were built with iRepertoire HTBI primers and Arm-PCR of CDR3 regions. MiXCR was run by TCRdb on the multiplex PCR reads, yielding one entry per CDR3 protein. The table has about 440,000 distinct CDR3 sequences, over 15% seen once. The data were also submitted as part of a second study, on T cells in Graves' hyperthyroidism and ophthalmopathy.

This specimen was peripheral blood mononuclear cells (PBMCs), taken at new diagnosis, from a patient treated with antithyroid drugs. The receptors shown here come from a woman aged 25 to 39 with Graves disease.

This clonotype was recorded at least ten times. The CDR3 spells CASREGRITYNEQFF. The CDR3 bases are TGTGCCAGCAGGGAGGGGAGGATAACCTACAATGAGCAGTTCTTC. The V gene is TRBV7-2, the J gene TRBJ2-1, with D perhaps matching TRBD2 (6 bases). Trimming removed 6 bases at V and 2 bases at J, with 14 bases between. Germline CDR1 is SGHTA and CDR2 is FQGNSA. This CDR3 is 15 amino acids long.

The chain is built from TRBV6-1 and TRBJ2-6, with D tentatively TRBD1 (6 bases). Trimming pared 5 bases from V and 2 bases from J, leaving 19 bases between. The CDR3 covers 18 residues. Germline V lookup: CDR1 MNHNS, CDR2 SASEGT. The CDR3 DNA reads TGTGCCAGCAGTCCACGTGGACTCAGGGGTACTGGGGCCAACGTCCTGACTTTC. Translation: CASSPRGLRGTGANVLTF.

The sample holds many counts of this clonotype. The chain links TRBV6-1 to TRBJ1-1; tentatively, D is TRBD1 (5 bases). The V gene's germline CDR1 is MNHNS and CDR2 SASEGT. This CDR3 contains 13 residues. Deletions cut 7 bases from V and 6 bases from J, with 15 bases between. Here the CDR3 reads CASTDRGWSEAFF. The CDR3 DNA sequence: TGTGCCAGCACCGACAGAGGCTGGTCTGAAGCTTTCTTT.

The V gene is TRBV25-1, the J gene TRBJ2-2; D remains ambiguous. The germline V and J ends were trimmed by 4 bases and 4 bases, with 13 bases remaining between them. The CDR3 covers 15 residues. Germline V gene sequence: CDR1 MGHDK, CDR2 SYGVNS. Here the CDR3 reads CASSVDSRITGELFF. CDR3 bases: TGTGCCAGCAGTGTAGACTCGCGAATCACCGGGGAGCTGTTTTTT. The full variable domain, in which reference TRBV25-1 and TRBJ2-2 provide the parts outside the CDR3, is EADIYQTPRYLVIGTGKKITLECSQTMGHDKMYWYQQDPGMELHLIHYSYGVNSTEKGDLSSESTVSRIRTEHFPLTLESARPSHTSQYLCASSVDSRITGELFFGEGSRLTVL.

This clonotype was seen many times. This chain links TRBV6-5 with TRBJ2-5; D remains unclear. CDR1 is MNHEY and CDR2 is SVGAGI in the germline V gene. The V end lost 3 bases, the J end lost 2 bases, and 13 bases lay between the germline ends. This CDR3 is built from 15 residues. The CDR3 sequence is CASSYSALDQETQYF. The CDR3 nucleotides read TGTGCCAGCAGTTATTCGGCCCTAGATCAAGAGACCCAGTACTTC.

The rearrangement links TRBV12-3 or TRBV12-4 to TRBJ2-1; 13 bases map to TRBD2. The length of the CDR3 is 19 residues. V lost 5 bases to trimming and J lost 0 bases; unmatched junction nucleotides: 10. The CDR3 region has the DNA TGTGCCAGCAGTCCCCTGTCCGGGACTAGCGGGATCTCCTACAATGAGCAGTTCTTC. As protein: CASSPLSGTSGISYNEQFF.

This clonotype has ten or more counts. The DNA for the CDR3 is TGTGCCAGCAGTTTCCCTACGGGAGTAACCTACGAGCAGTACTTC. The encoded protein is CASSFPTGVTYEQYF. J is TRBJ2-7 and V is TRBV28, with D maybe TRBD2 (6 bases). The CDR3 consists of 15 residues. Germline V lookup: CDR1 MDHEN, CDR2 SYDVKM. Trimming shortened V by 3 bases and J by 2 bases, and 14 bases separated the two germline ends.

This clonotype was seen ten or more times. The rearrangement links TRBV18 to TRBJ2-1; weak D call: TRBD2 (6 bases). The CDR3 covers 14 residues. Trimming pared 3 bases from V and 5 bases from J, leaving 11 bases between. Germline CDR1 reads KGHSH; CDR2 reads LQKENI. Here the CDR3 reads CASSPRAGNNEQFF. CDR3 in DNA: TGTGCCAGCTCACCCCGGGCGGGAAACAATGAGCAGTTCTTC.

The V gene is TRBV14, the J gene TRBJ2-7; D is possibly TRBD1 (6 bases). This CDR3 is built from 13 residues. The V gene lost 3 bases and the J gene lost 3 bases, with 9 bases spanning the gap. Germline CDR1 reads SGHDN; CDR2 reads FVKESK. This CDR3 is CASSHTGYYEQYF. The CDR3 region has the DNA TGTGCCAGCAGCCATACAGGGTACTACGAGCAGTACTTC. The full variable domain, in which reference TRBV14 and TRBJ2-7 provide the parts outside the CDR3, is EAGVTQFPSHSVIEKGQTVTLRCDPISGHDNLYWYRRVMGKEIKFLLHFVKESKQDESGMPNNRFLAERTGGTYSTLKVQPAELEDSGVYFCASSHTGYYEQYFGPGTRLTVT.

The chain employs TRBV3-1 and TRBJ1-1; no clear D gene. CDR1 is LGHDT, CDR2 YNNKEL, per germline (reference sequence). V lost 3 bases and J 2 bases, leaving 10 bases between the germline ends. The CDR3 totals 14 residues. The CDR3: CASSHNDRNTEAFF. CDR3 nucleotide sequence: TGTGCCAGCAGCCATAACGACCGAAACACTGAAGCTTTCTTT.

J is TRBJ2-7 and V is TRBV5-1; 7 bases fit TRBD1. Unmatched junction bases numbered 7, after V lost 4 bases and J lost 6 bases. The germline CDR1 and CDR2 sequences are SGHRS and YFSETQ. This CDR3 comprises 13 residues. The DNA for the CDR3 is TGCGCCAGCAGCCTGGACAGGTTCGGCGAGCAGTACTTC. It yields the protein CASSLDRFGEQYF.

There are a few counts of this clonotype. The chain uses TRBV4-2 and TRBJ2-4; 8 positions match TRBD2. The end of the DNA is better explained by TRBJ2-7, so the J call may be wrong. Germline V gene data show CDR1 as LGHNA and CDR2 as YNFKEQ. CDR3 size: 18 residues. CDR3 in amino acids: CASSQDPLAGQLTYEQYF. CDR3 nucleotide sequence: TGTGCCAGCAGCCAAGATCCTCTAGCGGGCCAACTGACTTACGAGCAGTACTTC.

In its sample, this clonotype was seen many times. The rearrangement joins TRBV29-1 to TRBJ2-5; TRBD2 matches at 8 bases. The V gene's germline CDR1 is SQVTM and CDR2 ANQGSEA. Germline trimming cut 2 bases from V and 2 bases from J; bases unmatched to any gene: 7. The CDR3 extends over 15 amino acids. This CDR3 is CSVELVGGVQETQYF. The CDR3 DNA is TGCAGCGTTGAATTAGTCGGGGGGGTGCAAGAGACCCAGTACTTC.

This clonotype was found many times. The chain employs TRBV6-1 and TRBJ1-5; TRBD1 is a possible D gene (6 bases). CDR1 is MNHNS, CDR2 SASEGT, per germline. The CDR3 is 15 amino acids. Trimming cost V 7 bases and J 2 bases, with 15 bases left between them. In nucleotides, the CDR3 is TGTGCCAGCACTTCAGGGGCAGGCGGCAATCAGCCCCAGCATTTT. This sequence encodes CASTSGAGGNQPQHF.

The chain combines TRBV20-1 with TRBJ1-2; D possibly corresponds to TRBD1 (5 bases). Germline loops: CDR1 DFQATT, CDR2 SNEGSKA (reference sequence). The CDR3 totals 15 residues. With 2 bases removed from V and 8 bases from J, the gap between germline ends came to 21 bases. DNA of the CDR3: TGCAGTGCTAGAAATAGGGAACGGGGCTTCGAAGGCTACACCTTC. Residues: CSARNRERGFEGYTF.

Many counts were recorded for this clonotype. The chain carries TRBV20-1 and TRBJ2-1; 12 bases map to TRBD2. This CDR3 is 17 amino acids long. In germline, CDR1 is DFQATT, CDR2 SNEGSKA (reference sequence). V dropped 5 bases and J dropped 5; count of bases not matched to a gene: 13. This CDR3 reads CSAGSPGLAGINNEQFF. DNA of the CDR3: TGCAGTGCTGGATCTCCGGGACTAGCGGGTATCAACAATGAGCAGTTCTTC.

The chain carries TRBV10-3 and TRBJ2-3, with TRBD2 matching over 14 bases. From germline, CDR1 is ENHRY and CDR2 SYGVKD. The trim removed 3 bases at V and 0 bases at J, leaving 5 bases unmatched. CDR3 length equals 18 residues. The CDR3 is CAISDSGLAGESTDTQYF. CDR3 DNA sequence: TGTGCCATCAGTGACTCGGGACTAGCGGGAGAGAGCACAGATACGCAGTATTTT.

The rearrangement links TRBV18 to TRBJ2-1; 7 bases fit TRBD2. Germline V lookup: CDR1 KGHSH, CDR2 LQKENI. J was trimmed by 5 bases and V by 3 bases; bases with no gene match: 7. This CDR3 contains 15 residues. CDR3 nucleotide sequence: TGTGCCAGCTCACCTCATGAGGGGAGGGACAATGAGCAGTTCTTC. It specifies CASSPHEGRDNEQFF.

This clonotype was detected many times. The V and J genes are TRBV12-3 or TRBV12-4 and TRBJ2-7; D call uncertain. The V end lost 5 bases, the J end lost 6 bases, and 11 bases lay between the germline ends. The CDR3 extends over 12 amino acids. This CDR3 reads CASSPILGEQYF. The CDR3 DNA sequence: TGTGCCAGCAGTCCCATTTTGGGCGAGCAGTACTTC.

At least ten counts were recorded for this clonotype. V is TRBV7-9 and J is TRBJ2-1, with D perhaps TRBD1 (6 bases). This CDR3 contains 13 residues. The V gene's germline CDR1 is SEHNR and CDR2 FQNEAQ (reference sequence). V lost 5 bases and J 15 bases, leaving 20 bases between the germline ends. CDR3: CASSITQGQVLFF. For the CDR3, the DNA is TGTGCCAGCAGCATCACCCAGGGGCAGGTACTGTTCTTC.

This clonotype was recorded at least ten times. J is TRBJ2-5 and V is TRBV10-3, with D uncertain. Germline V CDR1 and CDR2: ENHRY, SYGVKD. V was cut by 0 bases and J by 10 bases, with 9 bases left in between. This CDR3 has 12 residues. The CDR3 nucleotides are TGTGCCATCAGTGAGTCACAGTTGGTCCAGTACTTC. Protein sequence: CAISESQLVQYF.

Many counts were recorded for this clonotype. J is TRBJ2-5 and V is TRBV20-1, with a weak D call TRBD1 (6 bases). CDR1 DFQATT and CDR2 SNEGSKA come from the germline V gene (reference sequence). Trimming left V 8 bases short and J 1 base short, with 14 bases between. This CDR3 region has 13 residues. The CDR3 region is CSLVGTPQETQYF. CDR3 DNA: TGCAGTCTTGTGGGGACACCCCAAGAGACCCAGTACTTC.

Many counts were recorded for this clonotype. The chain links TRBV28 to TRBJ2-1; D may match TRBD1 or TRBD2 (8 bases each). The V gene lost 7 bases and the J gene lost 6 bases, with 22 bases spanning the gap. The CDR3 is 16 amino acids. CDR1 MDHEN and CDR2 SYDVKM come from the germline V gene. CDR3 nucleotide sequence: TGTGCCAGCACTCCGGGGGGGAACAGGGGGGTCAATGAGCAGTTCTTC. It yields the protein CASTPGGNRGVNEQFF.

This clonotype has a count of ten or more. V usage is TRBV27 and J usage is TRBJ1-5; D ambiguous. V lost 2 bases, J lost 1 base, and 6 bases lay in between. This CDR3 region has 14 residues. The germline gives CDR1 MNHEY, CDR2 SMNVEV (reference sequence). The CDR3 loop is CASSLKSSNQPQHF. As DNA, the CDR3 is TGTGCCAGCAGTTTAAAATCAAGCAATCAGCCCCAGCATTTT.

The chain joins TRBV27 to TRBJ1-6, with D maybe TRBD1 (6 bases). Germline loops: CDR1 MNHEY, CDR2 SMNVEV (reference sequence). V was trimmed by 5 bases and J by 6 bases, leaving 8 bases between them. This CDR3 region has 13 residues. The CDR3 spells CASSTGSNSPLHF. The CDR3 DNA is TGTGCCAGCAGTACAGGGTCTAATTCACCCCTCCACTTT.

This clonotype has a handful of counts. The chain is built from TRBV7-2 and TRBJ2-1; D unclear. Trimming removed 9 bases at V and 3 bases at J, with 12 bases between. The CDR3 is 13 amino acids. The germline V gene has CDR1 SGHTA and CDR2 FQGNSA. The CDR3 sequence: CASTAVGYNEQFF. The DNA of the CDR3 is TGTGCCAGTACGGCTGTGGGCTACAATGAGCAGTTCTTC. Full variable domain (rest looked up from reference TRBV7-2 and TRBJ2-1): GAGVSQSPSNKVTEKGKDVELRCDPISGHTALYWYRQSLGQGLEFLIYFQGNSAPDKSGLPSDRFSAERTGGSVSTLTIQRTQQEDSAVYLCASTAVGYNEQFFGPGTRLTVL.

This clonotype was recorded many times. The rearrangement links TRBV10-3 to TRBJ2-2, with TRBD1 identical over 7 bases. The CDR3 runs 15 residues. The germline gives CDR1 ENHRY, CDR2 SYGVKD. The ends lost 0 bases at V and 6 bases at J; junction bases unmatched: 4. CDR3 sequence: CAISESRQGAGELFF. The CDR3 region has the DNA TGTGCCATCAGTGAGTCGCGGCAGGGGGCCGGGGAGCTGTTTTTT.

At least ten counts were recorded for this clonotype. V is TRBV6-1 and J is TRBJ2-1; no firm D call. Germline V gene sequence: CDR1 MNHNS, CDR2 SASEGT. Trimming removed 7 bases at V and 10 bases at J, with 14 bases between. CDR3 size: 12 residues. CDR3 in DNA: TGTGCCAGCACGAAAGTGCGGTACGAGCAGTTCTTC. It codes for CASTKVRYEQFF.

Worth noting for this clonotype: A read error may produce the germline difference seen at one junction end. V and J are TRBV18 and TRBJ1-2, with D maybe TRBD1 (6 bases). The CDR3 contains 15 residues. Germline V gene sequence: CDR1 KGHSH, CDR2 LQKENI. CDR3 amino acids: CASSPPRGGLYGHTF. CDR3 sequence (DNA): TGTGCCAGCTCACCACCGCGGGGGGGCCTCTATGGCCACACCTTC.

This sequence joins TRBV28 and TRBJ2-2; 7 bases line up with TRBD1. V lost 4 bases, J lost 5 bases, and 4 bases stayed unmatched. The CDR3 is 14 amino acids. From germline, CDR1 is MDHEN and CDR2 SYDVKM. In nucleotides, the CDR3 is TGTGCCAGCAGTTCCGGGACAGTTACCGGGGAGCTGTTTTTT. It codes for CASSSGTVTGELFF. The full variable domain, in which reference TRBV28 and TRBJ2-2 provide the parts outside the CDR3, is DVKVTQSSRYLVKRTGEKVFLECVQDMDHENMFWYRQDPGLGLRLIYFSYDVKMKEKGDIPEGYSVSREKKERFSLILESASTNQTSMYLCASSSGTVTGELFFGEGSRLTVL.